These 18 T cell receptor beta chains came from one sample sequenced in a study of shared clonotypes between healthy human individuals. TCRdb's table, derived via immunoSEQ multiplex PCR, lists solely in-frame clones and lacks some. The sample records roughly 2,300,000 clones, around 92% being singletons. The sample was naive CD4+ T cells from PBMCs. Sample subset: CD45RA+ positively selected. All receptors come from a man between 18 and 29 years old in good health. Some clones in this sample may be carry-over from other donors' samples.

This chain connects TRBV11-2 to TRBJ2-5; 9 bases map to TRBD1. Germline V lookup: CDR1 SGHAT, CDR2 FQNNGV. The junction had 7 bases not matched to a gene; V was cut back by 4 bases and J by 7 bases. The CDR3 sequence is 14 residues long. CDR3: CASSSAGTGSTQYF. The DNA for the CDR3 is TGTGCCAGCAGCTCTGCCGGGACAGGGTCGACCCAGTACTTC.

The V gene is TRBV4-3, the J gene TRBJ1-1, with no clear D. Trimming cost V 3 bases and J 4 bases, with 9 bases left between them. The CDR3 has 13 amino acids. Germline V CDR1 and CDR2: LGHNA, YSLEER. The CDR3 coding sequence is TGCGCCAGCAGCCAGCTCCGGGGCACTGAAGCTTTCTTT. Its translation is CASSQLRGTEAFF.

The CDR3 nucleotides are TGTGCCAGCAGTTTAGGACAGGTCCTCAATCAGCCCCAGCATTTT. Residues: CASSLGQVLNQPQHF. The J gene is TRBJ1-5, the V gene TRBV28; TRBD1 matches at 7 bases. V lost 2 bases and J lost 3; bases outside the gene matches: 4. CDR1 MDHEN and CDR2 SYDVKM come from the germline V gene. The CDR3 loop spans 15 amino acids.

This chain's CDR3 is CSVVEYYEQYF. The CDR3 DNA reads TGCAGCGTTGTAGAGTACTACGAGCAGTACTTC. This chain joins TRBV29-1 and TRBJ2-7, with unresolved D. The germline V gene has CDR1 SQVTM and CDR2 ANQGSEA. V was cut by 4 bases and J by 3 bases, with 7 bases left in between. This CDR3 has 11 residues.

This rearrangement joins TRBV13 to TRBJ2-5; D gene uncertain. Deletions cut 2 bases from V and 5 bases from J, with 15 bases between. Germline CDR1 reads PRHDT; CDR2 reads FYEKMQ (reference sequence). This CDR3 region has 15 residues. The CDR3 DNA follows: TGTGCCAGCAGCTTACCACGCACTACTGGGGAGACCCAGTACTTC. This sequence encodes CASSLPRTTGETQYF.

The genes are TRBV18 and TRBJ2-3, with D perhaps TRBD1 (6 bases). V lost 6 bases to trimming and J lost 9 bases, with 13 bases between them. The CDR3 extends over 12 amino acids. Germline V CDR1 and CDR2: KGHSH, LQKENI. The CDR3 loop reads CASSYNRDTQYF. CDR3 in DNA: TGTGCCAGCTCGTATAACAGGGACACGCAGTATTTT.

This clone occurred a few times. The rearrangement uses TRBV2 and TRBJ1-1; D ambiguous. V was cut by 3 bases and J by 0 bases, with 5 bases left in between. CDR1 and CDR2 from the germline V gene are SNHLY and FYNNEI. The length of the CDR3 is 13 residues. The CDR3 is CASSDDLNTEAFF. The CDR3, as DNA: TGTGCCAGCAGTGACGACTTGAACACTGAAGCTTTCTTT.

The gene calls are TRBV30 and TRBJ2-1, with D possibly being TRBD2 (6 bases). Trimming took 2 bases from V and 4 from J, leaving 9 bases between them. The germline gives CDR1 GTSNPN, CDR2 SVGIG (reference sequence). This CDR3 comprises 13 residues. The CDR3, as DNA: TGTGCCTGGAGTCCGGGAGCTTACAATGAGCAGTTCTTC. It codes for CAWSPGAYNEQFF.

This clone came up once. The chain couples TRBV2 to TRBJ2-3; no clear D. The CDR3 is made up of 12 amino acids. Trimming pared 7 bases from V and 5 bases from J, leaving 10 bases between. In germline, CDR1 is SNHLY, CDR2 FYNNEI. Here the CDR3 DNA reads TGTGCCAGCAAATTTGGGAAAGATACGCAGTATTTT. It specifies CASKFGKDTQYF.

This chain connects TRBV5-1 to TRBJ1-1; TRBD1 aligns across 7 bases. The CDR3 has 16 residues. Losses at the gene ends were 0 bases for V and 0 bases for J; bases not matched to a gene: 5. Germline-derived CDR1 and CDR2 are SGHRS and YFSETQ. The CDR3 coding sequence is TGCGCCAGCAGCTTGGGGACAGGATCGATGAACACTGAAGCTTTCTTT. Protein sequence: CASSLGTGSMNTEAFF.

The rearrangement joins TRBV11-2 to TRBJ2-6; 10 nucleotides agree with TRBD1. V dropped 5 bases and J dropped 2; count of bases not matched to a gene: 9. Germline V gives CDR1 SGHAT, CDR2 FQNNGV. CDR3 length: 18 amino acids. The CDR3 DNA follows: TGTGCCAGCAGCCCCCGGGACAGGGGTAACCCTGGGGCCAACGTCCTGACTTTC. As protein: CASSPRDRGNPGANVLTF.

The rearrangement links TRBV7-8 to TRBJ2-5; possible D gene TRBD1, 5 bases. CDR3 length: 13 residues. Germline assignment: CDR1 SGHVS and CDR2 FQNEAQ. V gave up 1 base and J gave up 5 bases, with 8 bases separating them. CDR3 amino acids: CASSLEGWETQYF. CDR3 sequence (DNA): TGTGCCAGCAGCTTAGAGGGGTGGGAGACCCAGTACTTC.

The rearrangement links TRBV14 to TRBJ1-2, with TRBD1 matching 7 bases. The junction had 3 bases not matched to a gene; V was cut back by 1 base and J by 4 bases. Germline values: CDR1 SGHDN, CDR2 FVKESK. The CDR3 runs to 14 residues. In DNA, the CDR3 is TGTGCCAGCAGCCAAGGCCAGGGGGTCTATGGCTACACCTTC. Translation gives CASSQGQGVYGYTF.

V is TRBV4-3 and J is TRBJ1-2; a possible D gene is TRBD1 (5 bases). This CDR3 is 16 amino acids long. With 0 bases removed from V and 4 bases from J, the gap between germline ends came to 15 bases. Per germline, CDR1 LGHNA and CDR2 YSLEER. CDR3 coding DNA: TGCGCCAGCAGCCAAGATTTCCGTCCAGGGCCCTATGGCTACACCTTC. It codes for CASSQDFRPGPYGYTF.

The chain carries TRBV7-9 and TRBJ1-5; D uncertain. There are 14 residues in the CDR3. The V end lost 5 bases, the J end lost 0 bases, and 8 bases lay between the germline ends. The germline V gene has CDR1 SEHNR and CDR2 FQNEAQ (reference sequence). CDR3 amino acids: CASSPLNSNQPQHF. The DNA of the CDR3 is TGTGCCAGCAGCCCGTTAAATAGCAATCAGCCCCAGCATTTT.

This CDR3 reads CASSSGTSGRQDTQYF. The CDR3 nucleotides read TGTGCCAGCAGTTCAGGGACTAGCGGGAGGCAAGATACGCAGTATTTT. The rearrangement joins TRBV28 to TRBJ2-3; 15 bases map to TRBD2. The J segment lost 5 bases and the V segment lost 4 bases, leaving 4 bases of the junction unmatched. The germline CDR1 and CDR2 sequences are MDHEN and SYDVKM. The CDR3 has 16 residues. Full variable domain (outside the CDR3, taken from reference TRBV28 and TRBJ2-3): DVKVTQSSRYLVKRTGEKVFLECVQDMDHENMFWYRQDPGLGLRLIYFSYDVKMKEKGDIPEGYSVSREKKERFSLILESASTNQTSMYLCASSSGTSGRQDTQYFGPGTRLTVL.

Note on this clone: Its ends do not fully match the called genes, so a read error is possible. The chain uses TRBV2 and TRBJ2-7; 8 nucleotides agree with TRBD1. This CDR3 contains 15 residues. CDR1 and CDR2 from the germline V gene are SNHLY and FYNNEI. Here the CDR3 reads CASSEEDRVSYEQYF. DNA for the CDR3: TGTGCCAGCAGCGAAGAGGACAGGGTTAGCTACGAGCAGTACTTC.

The chain uses TRBV7-2 and TRBJ1-2; 8 nucleotides agree with TRBD1. This CDR3 is 15 amino acids long. CDR1 and CDR2 from the germline V gene are SGHTA and FQGNSA. V shed 4 bases and J 6 bases; nucleotides not matched to a gene: 10. The CDR3 here is CASSSNRGNWDGYTF. CDR3 DNA sequence: TGTGCCAGCAGCTCGAACAGGGGGAACTGGGATGGCTACACCTTC.